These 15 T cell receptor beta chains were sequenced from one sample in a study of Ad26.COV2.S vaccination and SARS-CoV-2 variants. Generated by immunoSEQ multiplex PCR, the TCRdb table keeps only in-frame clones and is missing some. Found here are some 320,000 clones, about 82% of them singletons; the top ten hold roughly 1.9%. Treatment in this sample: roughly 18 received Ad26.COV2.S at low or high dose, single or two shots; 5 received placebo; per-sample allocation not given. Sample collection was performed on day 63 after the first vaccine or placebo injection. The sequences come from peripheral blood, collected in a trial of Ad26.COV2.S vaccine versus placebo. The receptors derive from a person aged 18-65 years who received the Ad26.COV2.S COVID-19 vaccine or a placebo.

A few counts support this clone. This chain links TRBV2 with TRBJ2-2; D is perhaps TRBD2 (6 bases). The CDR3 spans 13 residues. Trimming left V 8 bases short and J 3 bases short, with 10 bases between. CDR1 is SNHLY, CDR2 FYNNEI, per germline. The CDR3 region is CASGGFHTGELFF. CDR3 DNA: TGTGCCAGCGGAGGGTTTCACACCGGGGAGCTGTTTTTT.

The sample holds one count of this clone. CDR3 in amino acids: CASSLFRASGASTDTQYF. In nucleotides, the CDR3 is TGTGCCAGCAGTTTGTTTCGGGCTAGCGGGGCTAGCACAGATACGCAGTATTTT. This chain links TRBV5-5 with TRBJ2-3; 9 bases align to TRBD2. The CDR3 extends over 18 amino acids. The ends lost 5 bases at V and 0 bases at J; junction bases unmatched: 13. From germline, CDR1 is SGHKS and CDR2 YYEKEE (reference sequence).

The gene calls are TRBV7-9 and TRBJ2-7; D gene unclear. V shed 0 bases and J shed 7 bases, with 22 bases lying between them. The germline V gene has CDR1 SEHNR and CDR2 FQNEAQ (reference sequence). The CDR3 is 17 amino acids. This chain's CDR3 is CASSLAGGGLRSGEQYF. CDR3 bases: TGTGCCAGCAGCTTAGCGGGCGGTGGTCTCCGCTCTGGGGAGCAGTACTTC.

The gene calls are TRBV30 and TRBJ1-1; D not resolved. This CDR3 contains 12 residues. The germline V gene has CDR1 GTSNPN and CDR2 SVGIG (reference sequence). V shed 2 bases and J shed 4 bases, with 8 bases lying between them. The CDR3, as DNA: TGTGCCTGGAGTCGGGGAAGCACTGAAGCTTTCTTT. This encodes CAWSRGSTEAFF.

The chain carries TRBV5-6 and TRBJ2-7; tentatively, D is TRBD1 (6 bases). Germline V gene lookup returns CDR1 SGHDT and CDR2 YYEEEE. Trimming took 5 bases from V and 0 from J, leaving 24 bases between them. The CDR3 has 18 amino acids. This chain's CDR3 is CASSTTGWGTRHSYEQYF. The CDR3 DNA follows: TGTGCCAGCAGTACCACAGGGTGGGGGACAAGGCACTCCTACGAGCAGTACTTC.

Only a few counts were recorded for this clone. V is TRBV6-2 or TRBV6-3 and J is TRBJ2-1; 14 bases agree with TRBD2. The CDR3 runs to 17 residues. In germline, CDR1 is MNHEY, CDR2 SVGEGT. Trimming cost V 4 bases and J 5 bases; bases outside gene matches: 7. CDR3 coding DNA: TGTGCCAGCAGTTCCTCGGGACTAGCGGGGGTTCACAATGAGCAGTTCTTC. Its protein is CASSSSGLAGVHNEQFF.

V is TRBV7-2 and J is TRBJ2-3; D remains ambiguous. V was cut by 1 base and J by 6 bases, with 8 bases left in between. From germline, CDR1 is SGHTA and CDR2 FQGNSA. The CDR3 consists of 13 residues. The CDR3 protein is CASSLGFMDTQYF. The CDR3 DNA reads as TGTGCCAGCAGCTTAGGGTTCATGGATACGCAGTATTTT.

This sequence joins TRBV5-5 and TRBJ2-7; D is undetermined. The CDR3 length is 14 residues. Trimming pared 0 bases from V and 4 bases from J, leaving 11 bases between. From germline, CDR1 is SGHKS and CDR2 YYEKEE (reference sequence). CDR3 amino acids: CASSLDVPSYEQYF. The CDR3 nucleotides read TGTGCCAGCAGCTTGGATGTACCTTCTTACGAGCAGTACTTC.

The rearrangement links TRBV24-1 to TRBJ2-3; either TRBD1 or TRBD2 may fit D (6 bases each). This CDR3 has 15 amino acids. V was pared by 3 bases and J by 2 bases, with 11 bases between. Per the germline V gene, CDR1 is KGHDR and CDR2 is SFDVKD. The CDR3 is CATSDRRGATDTQYF. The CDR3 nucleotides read TGTGCCACCAGTGATCGAAGGGGGGCCACAGATACGCAGTATTTT.

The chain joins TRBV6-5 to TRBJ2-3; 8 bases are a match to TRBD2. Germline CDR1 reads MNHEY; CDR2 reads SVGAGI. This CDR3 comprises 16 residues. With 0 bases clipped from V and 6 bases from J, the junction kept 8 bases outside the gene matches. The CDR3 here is CASSYSGLGPADTQYF. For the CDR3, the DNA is TGTGCCAGCAGTTACTCGGGACTAGGTCCGGCCGATACGCAGTATTTT.

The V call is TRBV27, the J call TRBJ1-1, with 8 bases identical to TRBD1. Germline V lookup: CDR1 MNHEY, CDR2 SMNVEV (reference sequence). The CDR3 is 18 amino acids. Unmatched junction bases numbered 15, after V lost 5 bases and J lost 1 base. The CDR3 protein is CASSRRVQGVEKNTEAFF. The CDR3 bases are TGTGCCAGCAGTCGGCGTGTACAGGGGGTTGAGAAGAACACTGAAGCTTTCTTT.

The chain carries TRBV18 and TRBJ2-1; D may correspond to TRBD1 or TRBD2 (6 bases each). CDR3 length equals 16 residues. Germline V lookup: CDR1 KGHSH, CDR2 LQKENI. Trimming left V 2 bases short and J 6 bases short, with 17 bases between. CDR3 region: CASSPDGGNVLNEQFF. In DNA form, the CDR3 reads TGTGCCAGCTCACCAGACGGGGGCAACGTACTCAATGAGCAGTTCTTC.

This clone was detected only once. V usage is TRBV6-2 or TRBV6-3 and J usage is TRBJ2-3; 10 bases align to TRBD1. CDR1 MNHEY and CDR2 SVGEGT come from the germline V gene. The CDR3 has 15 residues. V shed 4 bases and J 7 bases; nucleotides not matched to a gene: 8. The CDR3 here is CASSSPGQGYNTQYF. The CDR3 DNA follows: TGTGCCAGCAGTTCCCCGGGACAGGGGTACAATACGCAGTATTTT.

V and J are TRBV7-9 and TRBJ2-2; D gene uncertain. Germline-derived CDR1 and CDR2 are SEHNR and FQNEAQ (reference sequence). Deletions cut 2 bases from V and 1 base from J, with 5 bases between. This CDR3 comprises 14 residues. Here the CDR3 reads CASSLYQNTGELFF. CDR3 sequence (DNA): TGTGCCAGCAGCTTATATCAGAACACCGGGGAGCTGTTTTTT. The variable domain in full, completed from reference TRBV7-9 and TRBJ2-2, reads DTGVSQNPRHKITKRGQNVTFRCDPISEHNRLYWYRQTLGQGPEFLTYFQNEAQLEKSRLLSDRFSAERPKGSFSTLEIQRTEQGDSAMYLCASSLYQNTGELFFGEGSRLTVL.

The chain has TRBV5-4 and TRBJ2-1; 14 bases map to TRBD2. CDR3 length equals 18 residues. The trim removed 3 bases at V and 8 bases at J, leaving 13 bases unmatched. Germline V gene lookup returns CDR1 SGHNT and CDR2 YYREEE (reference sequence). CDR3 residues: CASSSGTSGGLWLYEQFF. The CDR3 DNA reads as TGTGCCAGCAGCTCCGGGACTAGCGGGGGCCTATGGCTCTATGAGCAGTTCTTC.